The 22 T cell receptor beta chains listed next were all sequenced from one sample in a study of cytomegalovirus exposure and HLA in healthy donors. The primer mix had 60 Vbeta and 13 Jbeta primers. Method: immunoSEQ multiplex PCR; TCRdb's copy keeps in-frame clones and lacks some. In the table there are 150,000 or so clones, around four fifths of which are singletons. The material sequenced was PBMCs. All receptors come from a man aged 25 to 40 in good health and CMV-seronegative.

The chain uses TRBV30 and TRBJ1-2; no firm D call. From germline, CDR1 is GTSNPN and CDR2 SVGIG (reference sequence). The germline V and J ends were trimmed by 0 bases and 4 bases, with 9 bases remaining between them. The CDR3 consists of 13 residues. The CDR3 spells CAWSVQRTYGYTF. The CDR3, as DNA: TGTGCCTGGAGTGTACAGAGAACCTATGGCTACACCTTC.

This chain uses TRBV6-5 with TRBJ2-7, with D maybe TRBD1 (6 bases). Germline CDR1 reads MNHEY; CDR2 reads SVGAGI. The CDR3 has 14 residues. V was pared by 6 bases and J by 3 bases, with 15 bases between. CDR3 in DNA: TGTGCCAGCAGCCCCGCCAGGGGAGACTACGAGCAGTACTTC. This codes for CASSPARGDYEQYF.

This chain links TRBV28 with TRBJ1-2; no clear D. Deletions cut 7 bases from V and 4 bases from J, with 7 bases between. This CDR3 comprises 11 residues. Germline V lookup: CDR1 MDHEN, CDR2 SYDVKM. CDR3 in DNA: TGTGCCAGCAACAGCTTCTATGGCTACACCTTC. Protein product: CASNSFYGYTF.

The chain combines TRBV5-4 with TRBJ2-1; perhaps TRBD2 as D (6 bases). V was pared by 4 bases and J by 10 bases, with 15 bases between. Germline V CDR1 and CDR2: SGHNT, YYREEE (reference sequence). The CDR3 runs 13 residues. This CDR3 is CASSPTTGREQFF. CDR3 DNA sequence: TGTGCCAGCAGCCCCACGACTGGGAGGGAGCAGTTCTTC.

The DNA for the CDR3 is TGTGCCAGCAGTGAAGAGGGGAATCAGCCCCAGCATTTT. Its translation is CASSEEGNQPQHF. The chain carries TRBV6-1 and TRBJ1-5, with D possibly matching TRBD1 (5 bases). This CDR3 is built from 13 residues. The ends were cut back, 1 base at V and 4 bases at J, with 5 bases in the middle. The germline CDR1 and CDR2 sequences are MNHNS and SASEGT.

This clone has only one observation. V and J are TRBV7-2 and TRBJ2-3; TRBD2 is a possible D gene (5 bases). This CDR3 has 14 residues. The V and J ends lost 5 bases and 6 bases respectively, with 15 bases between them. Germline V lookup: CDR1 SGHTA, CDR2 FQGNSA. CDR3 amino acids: CASSVTLSVDTQYF. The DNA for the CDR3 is TGTGCCAGCAGCGTCACTCTTAGCGTTGATACGCAGTATTTT.

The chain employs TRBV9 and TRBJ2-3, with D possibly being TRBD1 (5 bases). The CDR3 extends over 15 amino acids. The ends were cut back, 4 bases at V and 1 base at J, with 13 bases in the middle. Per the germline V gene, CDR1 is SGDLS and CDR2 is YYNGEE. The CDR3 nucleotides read TGTGCCAGCAGCCCCCGTCAGGGCGGCACAGATACGCAGTATTTT. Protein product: CASSPRQGGTDTQYF.

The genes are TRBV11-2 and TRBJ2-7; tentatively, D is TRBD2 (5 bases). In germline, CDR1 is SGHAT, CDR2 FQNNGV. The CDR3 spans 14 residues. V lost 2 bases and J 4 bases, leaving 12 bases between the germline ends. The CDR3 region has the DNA TGTGCCAGCAGCTTAAGCGAGCGACTATACGAGCAGTACTTC. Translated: CASSLSERLYEQYF.

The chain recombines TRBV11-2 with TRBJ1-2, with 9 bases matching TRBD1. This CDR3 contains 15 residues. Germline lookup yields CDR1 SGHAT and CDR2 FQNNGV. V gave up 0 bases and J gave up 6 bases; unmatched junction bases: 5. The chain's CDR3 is CASSLDFTGGHGYTF. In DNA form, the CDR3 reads TGTGCCAGCAGCTTAGATTTCACAGGGGGCCATGGCTACACCTTC. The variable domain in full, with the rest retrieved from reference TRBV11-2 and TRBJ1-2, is EAGVAQSPRYKIIEKRQSVAFWCNPISGHATLYWYQQILGQGPKLLIQFQNNGVVDDSQLPKDRFSAERLKGVDSTLKIQPAKLEDSAVYLCASSLDFTGGHGYTFGSGTRLTVV.

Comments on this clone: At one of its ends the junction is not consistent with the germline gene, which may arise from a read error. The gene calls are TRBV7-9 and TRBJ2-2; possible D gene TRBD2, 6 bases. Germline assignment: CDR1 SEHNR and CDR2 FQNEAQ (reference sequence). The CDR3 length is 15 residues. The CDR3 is CASRLGASDTGELFF. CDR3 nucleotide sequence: TGTGCCAGCAGATTAGGTGCTAGCGATACCGGGGAGCTGTTTTTT.

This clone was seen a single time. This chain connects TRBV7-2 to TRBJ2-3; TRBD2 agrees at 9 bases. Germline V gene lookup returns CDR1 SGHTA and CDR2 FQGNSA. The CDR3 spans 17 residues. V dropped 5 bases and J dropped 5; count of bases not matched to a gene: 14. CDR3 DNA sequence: TGTGCCAGCAGCCTCTGGCGGGGGGGCGGACTAGTAGATACGCAGTATTTT. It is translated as CASSLWRGGGLVDTQYF.

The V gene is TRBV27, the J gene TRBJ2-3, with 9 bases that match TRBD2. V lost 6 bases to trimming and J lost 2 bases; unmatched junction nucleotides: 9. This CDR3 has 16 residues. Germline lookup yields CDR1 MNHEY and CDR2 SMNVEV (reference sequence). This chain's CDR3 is CASRPWGGGATDTQYF. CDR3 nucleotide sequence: TGTGCCAGCAGGCCCTGGGGCGGGGGGGCCACAGATACGCAGTATTTT.

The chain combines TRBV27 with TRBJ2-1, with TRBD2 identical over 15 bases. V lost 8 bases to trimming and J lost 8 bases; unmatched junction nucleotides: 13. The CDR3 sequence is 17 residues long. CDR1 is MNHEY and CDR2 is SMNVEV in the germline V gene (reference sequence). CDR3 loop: CASLGLAGGPMWDEQFF. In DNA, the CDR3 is TGTGCCAGCCTCGGACTAGCGGGGGGGCCAATGTGGGATGAGCAGTTCTTC.

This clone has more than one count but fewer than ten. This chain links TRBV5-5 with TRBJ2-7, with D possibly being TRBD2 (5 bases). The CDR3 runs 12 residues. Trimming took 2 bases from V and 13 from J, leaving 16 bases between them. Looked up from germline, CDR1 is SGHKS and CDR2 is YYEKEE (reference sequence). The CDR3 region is CASSLAARGEYF. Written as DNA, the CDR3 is TGTGCCAGCAGCTTAGCGGCTCGGGGTGAATACTTC.

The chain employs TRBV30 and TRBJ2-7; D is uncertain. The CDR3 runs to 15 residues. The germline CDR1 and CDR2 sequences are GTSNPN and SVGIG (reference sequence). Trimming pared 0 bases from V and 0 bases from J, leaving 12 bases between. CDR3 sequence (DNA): TGTGCCTGGAGTGTAAAGTCCGGTCTCTCCTACGAGCAGTACTTC. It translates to CAWSVKSGLSYEQYF.

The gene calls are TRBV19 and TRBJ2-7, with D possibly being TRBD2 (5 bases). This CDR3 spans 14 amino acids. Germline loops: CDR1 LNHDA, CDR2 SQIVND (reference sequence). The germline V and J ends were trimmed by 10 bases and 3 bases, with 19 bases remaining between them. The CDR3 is CATKVGVPHYEQYF. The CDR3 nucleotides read TGTGCCACCAAAGTGGGAGTCCCACACTACGAGCAGTACTTC.

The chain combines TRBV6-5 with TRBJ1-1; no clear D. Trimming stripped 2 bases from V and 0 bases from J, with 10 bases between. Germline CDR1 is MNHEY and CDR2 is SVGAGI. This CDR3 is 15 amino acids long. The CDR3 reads CASSYTATMNTEAFF. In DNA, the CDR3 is TGTGCCAGCAGTTACACAGCTACCATGAACACTGAAGCTTTCTTT.

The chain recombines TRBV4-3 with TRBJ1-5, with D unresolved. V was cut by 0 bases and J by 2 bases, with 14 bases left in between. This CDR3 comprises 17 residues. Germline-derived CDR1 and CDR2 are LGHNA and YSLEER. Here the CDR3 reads CASSQDYGEFGNQPQHF. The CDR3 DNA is TGCGCCAGCAGCCAAGACTATGGGGAGTTTGGCAATCAGCCCCAGCATTTT.

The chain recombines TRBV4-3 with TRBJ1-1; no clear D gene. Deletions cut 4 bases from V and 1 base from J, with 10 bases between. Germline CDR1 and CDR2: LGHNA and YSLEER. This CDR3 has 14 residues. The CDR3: CASSLLTANTEAFF. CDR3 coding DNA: TGCGCCAGCAGCCTACTAACGGCGAACACTGAAGCTTTCTTT.

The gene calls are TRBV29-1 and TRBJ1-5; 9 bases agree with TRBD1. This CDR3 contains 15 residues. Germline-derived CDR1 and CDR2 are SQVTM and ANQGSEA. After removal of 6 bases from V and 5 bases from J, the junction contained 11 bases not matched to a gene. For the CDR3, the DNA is TGCAGCGTCGGCGTAACAGGGGGCGATGATCAGCCCCAGCATTTT. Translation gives CSVGVTGGDDQPQHF.

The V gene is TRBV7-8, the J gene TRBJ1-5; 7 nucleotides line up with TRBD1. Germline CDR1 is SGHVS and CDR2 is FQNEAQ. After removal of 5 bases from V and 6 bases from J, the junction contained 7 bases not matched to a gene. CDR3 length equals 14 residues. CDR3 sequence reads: CASSTTGVVQPQHF. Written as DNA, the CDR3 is TGTGCCAGCAGCACAACAGGGGTAGTTCAGCCCCAGCATTTT. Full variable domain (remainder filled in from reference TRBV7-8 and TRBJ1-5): GAGVSQSPRYKVAKRGQDVALRCDPISGHVSLFWYQQALGQGPEFLTYFQNEAQLDKSGLPSDRFFAERPEGSVSTLKIQRTQQEDSAVYLCASSTTGVVQPQHFGDGTRLSIL.

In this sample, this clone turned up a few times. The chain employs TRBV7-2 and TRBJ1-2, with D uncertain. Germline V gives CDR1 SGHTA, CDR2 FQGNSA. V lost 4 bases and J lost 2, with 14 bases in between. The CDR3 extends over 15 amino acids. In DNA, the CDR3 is TGTGCCAGCAGCTCCTACCCCGATGCGAACTATGGCTACACCTTC. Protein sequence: CASSSYPDANYGYTF.